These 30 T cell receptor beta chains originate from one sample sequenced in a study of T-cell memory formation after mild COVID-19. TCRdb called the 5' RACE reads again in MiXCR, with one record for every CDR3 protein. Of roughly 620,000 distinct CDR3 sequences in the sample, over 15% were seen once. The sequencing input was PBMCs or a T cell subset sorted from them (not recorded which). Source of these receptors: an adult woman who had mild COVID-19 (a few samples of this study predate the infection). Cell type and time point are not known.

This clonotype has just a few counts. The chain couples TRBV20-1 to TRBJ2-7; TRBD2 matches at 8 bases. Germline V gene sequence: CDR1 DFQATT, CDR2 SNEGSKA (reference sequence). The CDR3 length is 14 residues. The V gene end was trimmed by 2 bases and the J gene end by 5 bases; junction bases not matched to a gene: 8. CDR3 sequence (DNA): TGCAGTGCTAGAAGTAGCGGGATGTTAAACGAGCAGTACTTC. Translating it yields CSARSSGMLNEQYF.

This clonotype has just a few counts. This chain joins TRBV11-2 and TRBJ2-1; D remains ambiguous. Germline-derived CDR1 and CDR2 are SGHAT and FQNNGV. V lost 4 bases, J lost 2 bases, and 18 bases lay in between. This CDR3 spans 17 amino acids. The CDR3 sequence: CASSSREGPQPYNEQFF. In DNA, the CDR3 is TGTGCCAGCAGCTCTCGCGAAGGGCCCCAACCCTACAATGAGCAGTTCTTC.

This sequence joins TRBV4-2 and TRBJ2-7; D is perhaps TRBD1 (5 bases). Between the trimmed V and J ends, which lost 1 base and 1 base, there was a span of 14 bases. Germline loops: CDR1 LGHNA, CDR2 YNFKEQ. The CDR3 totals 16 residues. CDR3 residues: CASSQAGAGPSYEQYF. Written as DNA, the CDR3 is TGTGCCAGCAGCCAAGCTGGGGCAGGCCCTTCCTACGAGCAGTACTTC.

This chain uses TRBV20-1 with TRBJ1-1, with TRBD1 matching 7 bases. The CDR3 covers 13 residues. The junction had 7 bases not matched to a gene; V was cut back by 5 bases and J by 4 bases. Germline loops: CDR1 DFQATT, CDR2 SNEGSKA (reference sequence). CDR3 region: CSAYRGEGTEAFF. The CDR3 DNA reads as TGCAGTGCTTACAGGGGTGAGGGCACTGAAGCTTTCTTT.

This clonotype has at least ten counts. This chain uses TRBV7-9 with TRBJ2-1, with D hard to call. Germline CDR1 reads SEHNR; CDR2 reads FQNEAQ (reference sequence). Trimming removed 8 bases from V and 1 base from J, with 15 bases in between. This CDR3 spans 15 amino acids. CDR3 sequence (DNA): TGTGCCAGCGCCTCCACGGCCCCTTCCTACAATGAGCAGTTCTTC. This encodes CASASTAPSYNEQFF.

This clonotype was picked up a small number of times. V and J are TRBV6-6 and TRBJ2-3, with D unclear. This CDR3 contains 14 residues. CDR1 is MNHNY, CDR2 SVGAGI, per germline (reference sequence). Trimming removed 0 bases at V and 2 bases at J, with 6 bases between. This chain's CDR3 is CASSYSDPTDTQYF. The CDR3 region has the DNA TGTGCCAGCAGTTACTCTGACCCCACAGATACGCAGTATTTT.

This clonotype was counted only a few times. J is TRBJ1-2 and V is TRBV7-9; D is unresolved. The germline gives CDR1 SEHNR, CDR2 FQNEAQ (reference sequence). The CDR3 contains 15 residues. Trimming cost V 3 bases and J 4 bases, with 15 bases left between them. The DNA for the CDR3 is TGTGCCAGCAGCTTCCCAGCTTTAGAAACCTATGGCTACACCTTC. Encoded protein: CASSFPALETYGYTF.

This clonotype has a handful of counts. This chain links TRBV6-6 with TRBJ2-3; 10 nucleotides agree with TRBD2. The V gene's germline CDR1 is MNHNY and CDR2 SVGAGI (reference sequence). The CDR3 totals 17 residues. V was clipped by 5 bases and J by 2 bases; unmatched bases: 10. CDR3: CASSTKSLAGITDTQYF. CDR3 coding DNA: TGTGCCAGCAGTACGAAGTCACTAGCGGGGATCACAGATACGCAGTATTTT.

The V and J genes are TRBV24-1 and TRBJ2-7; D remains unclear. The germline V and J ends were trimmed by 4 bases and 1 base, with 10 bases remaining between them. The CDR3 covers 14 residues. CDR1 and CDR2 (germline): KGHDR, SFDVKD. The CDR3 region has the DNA TGTGCCACCAGTGACCCCCAGGTTTCCTACGAGCAGTACTTC. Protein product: CATSDPQVSYEQYF.

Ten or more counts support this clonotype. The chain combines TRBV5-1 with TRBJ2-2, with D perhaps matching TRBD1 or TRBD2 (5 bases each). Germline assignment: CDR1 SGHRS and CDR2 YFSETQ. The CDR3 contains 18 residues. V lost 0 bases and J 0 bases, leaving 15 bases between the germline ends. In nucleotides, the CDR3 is TGCGCCAGCAGCTTGGAGGCCGGCTGGGGGTCGAACACCGGGGAGCTGTTTTTT. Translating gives CASSLEAGWGSNTGELFF.

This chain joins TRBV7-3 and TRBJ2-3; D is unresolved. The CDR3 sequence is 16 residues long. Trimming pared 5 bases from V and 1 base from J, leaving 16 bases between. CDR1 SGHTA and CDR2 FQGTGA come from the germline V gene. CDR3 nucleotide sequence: TGTGCCAGCAGCCCCTTTGGCCCGGGTGGCACAGATACGCAGTATTTT. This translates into CASSPFGPGGTDTQYF.

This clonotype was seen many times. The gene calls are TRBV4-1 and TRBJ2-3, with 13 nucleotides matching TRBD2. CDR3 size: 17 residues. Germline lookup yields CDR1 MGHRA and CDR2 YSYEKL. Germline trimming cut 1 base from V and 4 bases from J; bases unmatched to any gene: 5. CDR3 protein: CASSQVRTSGGPDTQYF. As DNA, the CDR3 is TGCGCCAGCAGCCAAGTTAGGACTAGCGGGGGTCCAGATACGCAGTATTTT.

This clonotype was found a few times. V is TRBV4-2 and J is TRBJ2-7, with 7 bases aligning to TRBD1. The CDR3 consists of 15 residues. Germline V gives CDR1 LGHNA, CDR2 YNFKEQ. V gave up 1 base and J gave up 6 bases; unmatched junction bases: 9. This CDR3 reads CASSQGLGGPFEQYF. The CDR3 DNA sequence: TGTGCCAGCAGCCAAGGCTTAGGGGGCCCATTCGAGCAGTACTTC.

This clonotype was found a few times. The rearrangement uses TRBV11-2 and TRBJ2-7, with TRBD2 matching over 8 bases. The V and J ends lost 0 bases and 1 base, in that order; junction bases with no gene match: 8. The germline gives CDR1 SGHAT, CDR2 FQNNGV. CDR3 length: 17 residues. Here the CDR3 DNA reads TGTGCCAGCAGCTTAGATAGGGAACTAGCGGCTTCCTACGAGCAGTACTTC. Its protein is CASSLDRELAASYEQYF.

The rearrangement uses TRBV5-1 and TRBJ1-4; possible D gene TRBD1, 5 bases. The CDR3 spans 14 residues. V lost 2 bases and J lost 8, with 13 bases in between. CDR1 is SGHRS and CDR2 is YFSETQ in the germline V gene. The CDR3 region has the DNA TGCGCCAGCAGCTTCGGGACTCAAGGGGAAAAACTGTTTTTT. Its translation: CASSFGTQGEKLFF.

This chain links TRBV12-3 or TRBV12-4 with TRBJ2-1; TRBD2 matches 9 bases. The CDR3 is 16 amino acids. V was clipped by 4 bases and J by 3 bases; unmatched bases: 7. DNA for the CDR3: TGTGCCAGCAGTTCCGGGACTAGCAGCAACTACAATGAGCAGTTCTTC. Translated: CASSSGTSSNYNEQFF.

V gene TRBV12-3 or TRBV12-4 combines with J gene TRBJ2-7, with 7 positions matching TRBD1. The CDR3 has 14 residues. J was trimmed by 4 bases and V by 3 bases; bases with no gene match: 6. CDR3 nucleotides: TGTGCCAGCAGTTTTTTTGGGACAGAATACGAGCAGTACTTC. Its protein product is CASSFFGTEYEQYF.

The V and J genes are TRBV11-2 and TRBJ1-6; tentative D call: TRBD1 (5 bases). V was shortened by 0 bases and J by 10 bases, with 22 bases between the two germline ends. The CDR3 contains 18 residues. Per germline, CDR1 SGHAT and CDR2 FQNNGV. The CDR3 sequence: CASSLDGYGTIEKSPLHF. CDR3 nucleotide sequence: TGTGCCAGCAGCTTAGATGGTTACGGGACGATTGAGAAGTCACCCCTCCACTTT.

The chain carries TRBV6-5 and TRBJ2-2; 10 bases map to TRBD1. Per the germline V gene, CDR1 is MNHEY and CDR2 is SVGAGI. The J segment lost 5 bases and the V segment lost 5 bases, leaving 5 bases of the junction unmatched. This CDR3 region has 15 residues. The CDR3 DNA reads TGTGCCAGCAGTCAGAGGACAGGGGGGACCGGGGAGCTGTTTTTT. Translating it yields CASSQRTGGTGELFF.

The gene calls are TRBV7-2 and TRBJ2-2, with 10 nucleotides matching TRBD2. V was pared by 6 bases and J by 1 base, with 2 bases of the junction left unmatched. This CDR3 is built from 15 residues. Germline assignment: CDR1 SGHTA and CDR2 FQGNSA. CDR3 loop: CASSRTSGNTGELFF. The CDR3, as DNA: TGTGCCAGCAGTCGGACTAGCGGGAACACCGGGGAGCTGTTTTTT.

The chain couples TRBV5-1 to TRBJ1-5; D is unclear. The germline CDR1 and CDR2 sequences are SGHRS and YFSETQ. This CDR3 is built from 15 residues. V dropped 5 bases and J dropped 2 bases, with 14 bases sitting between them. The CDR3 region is CASRSGVGGNQPQHF. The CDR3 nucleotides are TGCGCCAGCAGATCGGGCGTTGGAGGCAATCAGCCCCAGCATTTT.

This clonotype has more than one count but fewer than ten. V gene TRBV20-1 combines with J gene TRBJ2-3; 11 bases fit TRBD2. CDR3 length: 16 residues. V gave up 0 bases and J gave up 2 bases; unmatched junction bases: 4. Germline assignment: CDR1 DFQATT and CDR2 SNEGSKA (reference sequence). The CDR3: CSARDLLAGATDTQYF. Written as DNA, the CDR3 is TGCAGTGCTAGAGACTTACTAGCGGGGGCCACAGATACGCAGTATTTT.

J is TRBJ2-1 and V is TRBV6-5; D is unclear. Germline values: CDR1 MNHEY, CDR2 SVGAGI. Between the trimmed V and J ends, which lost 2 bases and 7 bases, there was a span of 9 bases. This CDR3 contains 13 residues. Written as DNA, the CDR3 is TGTGCCAGCAGTTACGGATTAGCTAATGAGCAGTTCTTC. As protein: CASSYGLANEQFF.

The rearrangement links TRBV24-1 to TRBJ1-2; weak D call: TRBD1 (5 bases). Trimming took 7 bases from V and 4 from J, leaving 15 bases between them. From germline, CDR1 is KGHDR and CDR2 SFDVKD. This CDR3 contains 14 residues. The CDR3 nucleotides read TGTGCCACCAGCAACGCAGGGTCGATCTATGGCTACACCTTC. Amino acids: CATSNAGSIYGYTF.

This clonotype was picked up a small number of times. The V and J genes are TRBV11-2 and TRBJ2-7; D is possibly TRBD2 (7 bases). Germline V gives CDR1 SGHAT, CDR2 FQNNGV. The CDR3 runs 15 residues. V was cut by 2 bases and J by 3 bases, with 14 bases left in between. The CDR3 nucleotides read TGTGCCAGCAGCTTAATGAGGGGGGGTTACTACGAGCAGTACTTC. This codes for CASSLMRGGYYEQYF.

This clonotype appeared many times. The CDR3 bases are TGCGCCAGCAGCTGGGACAGCGGGAATGAAAAACTGTTTTTT. It is translated as CASSWDSGNEKLFF. This rearrangement joins TRBV5-1 to TRBJ1-4; 7 bases are shared with TRBD1. Germline lookup yields CDR1 SGHRS and CDR2 YFSETQ. This CDR3 has 14 residues. The V and J ends lost 3 bases and 5 bases, in that order; junction bases with no gene match: 4.

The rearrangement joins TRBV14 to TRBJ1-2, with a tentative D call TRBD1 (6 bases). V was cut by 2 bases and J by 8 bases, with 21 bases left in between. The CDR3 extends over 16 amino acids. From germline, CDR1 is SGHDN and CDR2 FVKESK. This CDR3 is CASSQFRGPGVWGYTF. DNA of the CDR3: TGTGCCAGCAGCCAATTCCGGGGCCCAGGGGTGTGGGGCTACACCTTC. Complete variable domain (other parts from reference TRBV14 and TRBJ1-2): EAGVTQFPSHSVIEKGQTVTLRCDPISGHDNLYWYRRVMGKEIKFLLHFVKESKQDESGMPNNRFLAERTGGTYSTLKVQPAELEDSGVYFCASSQFRGPGVWGYTFGSGTRLTVV.

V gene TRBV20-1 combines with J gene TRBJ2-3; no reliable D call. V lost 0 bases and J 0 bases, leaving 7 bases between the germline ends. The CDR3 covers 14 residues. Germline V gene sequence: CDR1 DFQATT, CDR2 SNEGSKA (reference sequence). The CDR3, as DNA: TGCAGTGCTAGAGACGGTAATAGCACAGATACGCAGTATTTT. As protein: CSARDGNSTDTQYF.

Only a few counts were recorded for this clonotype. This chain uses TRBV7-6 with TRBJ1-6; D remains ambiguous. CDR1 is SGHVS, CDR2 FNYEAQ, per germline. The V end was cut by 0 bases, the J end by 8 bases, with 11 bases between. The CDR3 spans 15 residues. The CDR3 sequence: CASSLAGRGYSPLHF. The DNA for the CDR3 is TGTGCCAGCAGCTTAGCTGGACGCGGGTATTCACCCCTCCACTTT.

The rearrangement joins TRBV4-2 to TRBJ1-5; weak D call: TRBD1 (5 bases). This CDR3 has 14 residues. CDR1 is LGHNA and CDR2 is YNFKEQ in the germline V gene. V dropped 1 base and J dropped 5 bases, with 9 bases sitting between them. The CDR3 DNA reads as TGTGCCAGCAGCCAAGGGTGGGGGGATCAGCCCCAGCATTTT. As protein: CASSQGWGDQPQHF.